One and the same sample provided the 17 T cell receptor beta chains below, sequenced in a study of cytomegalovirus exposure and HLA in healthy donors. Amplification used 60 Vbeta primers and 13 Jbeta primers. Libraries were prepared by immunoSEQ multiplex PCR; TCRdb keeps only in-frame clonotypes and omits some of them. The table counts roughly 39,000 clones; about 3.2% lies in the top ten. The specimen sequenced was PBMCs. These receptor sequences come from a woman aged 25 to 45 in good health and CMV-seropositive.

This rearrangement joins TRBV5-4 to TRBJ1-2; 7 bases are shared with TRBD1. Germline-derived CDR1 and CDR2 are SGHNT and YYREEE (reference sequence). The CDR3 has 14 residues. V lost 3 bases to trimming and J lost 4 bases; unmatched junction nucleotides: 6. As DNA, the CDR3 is TGTGCCAGCAGCTCCGGGACAGCACCCTATGGCTACACCTTC. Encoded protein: CASSSGTAPYGYTF.

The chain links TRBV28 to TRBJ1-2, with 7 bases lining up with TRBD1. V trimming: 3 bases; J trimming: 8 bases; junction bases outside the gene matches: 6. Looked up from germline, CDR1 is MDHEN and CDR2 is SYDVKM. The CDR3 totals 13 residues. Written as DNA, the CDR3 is TGTGCCAGCAGTTTGGAGGGGGCGCGGGGCTACACCTTC. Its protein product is CASSLEGARGYTF.

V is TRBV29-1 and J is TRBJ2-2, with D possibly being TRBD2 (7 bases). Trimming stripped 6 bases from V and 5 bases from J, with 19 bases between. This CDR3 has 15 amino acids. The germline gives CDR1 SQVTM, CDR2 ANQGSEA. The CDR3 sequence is CSVTERGGYTGELFF. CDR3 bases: TGCAGCGTCACGGAAAGGGGGGGGTATACCGGGGAGCTGTTTTTT.

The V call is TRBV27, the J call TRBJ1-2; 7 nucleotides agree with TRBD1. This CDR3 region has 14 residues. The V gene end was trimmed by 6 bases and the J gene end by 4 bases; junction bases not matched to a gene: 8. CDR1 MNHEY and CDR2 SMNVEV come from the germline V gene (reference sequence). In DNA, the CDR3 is TGTGCCAGCAGATCCCGACAGGGAATCTATGGCTACACCTTC. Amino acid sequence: CASRSRQGIYGYTF.

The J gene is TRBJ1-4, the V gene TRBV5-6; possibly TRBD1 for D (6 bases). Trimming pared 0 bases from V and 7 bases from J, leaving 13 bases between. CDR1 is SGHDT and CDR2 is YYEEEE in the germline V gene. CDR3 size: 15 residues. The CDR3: CASSLGTGMGEKLFF. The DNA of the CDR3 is TGTGCCAGCAGCTTGGGAACAGGGATGGGTGAAAAACTGTTTTTT.

Here the CDR3 DNA reads TGTGCCACCGACCACAGGGGCGCCTACGAGCAGTACTTC. It translates to CATDHRGAYEQYF. This sequence joins TRBV6-5 and TRBJ2-7; the match to TRBD1 covers 7 bases. The length of the CDR3 is 13 residues. The germline CDR1 and CDR2 sequences are MNHEY and SVGAGI. The J segment lost 2 bases and the V segment lost 10 bases, leaving 8 bases of the junction unmatched.

CDR3 loop: CASSLERRNTEAFF. For the CDR3, the DNA is TGTGCCAGCAGCTTAGAAAGGAGGAACACTGAAGCTTTCTTT. The V and J genes are TRBV11-2 and TRBJ1-1; D is undetermined. Germline V gene lookup returns CDR1 SGHAT and CDR2 FQNNGV. The CDR3 contains 14 residues. Trimming removed 0 bases from V and 1 base from J, with 6 bases in between.

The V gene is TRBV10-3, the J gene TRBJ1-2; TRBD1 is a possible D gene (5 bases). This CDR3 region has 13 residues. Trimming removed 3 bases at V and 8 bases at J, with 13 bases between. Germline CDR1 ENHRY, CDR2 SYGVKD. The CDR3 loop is CAISEGRVEGYTF. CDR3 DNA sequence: TGTGCCATCAGTGAAGGCAGGGTAGAAGGCTACACCTTC.

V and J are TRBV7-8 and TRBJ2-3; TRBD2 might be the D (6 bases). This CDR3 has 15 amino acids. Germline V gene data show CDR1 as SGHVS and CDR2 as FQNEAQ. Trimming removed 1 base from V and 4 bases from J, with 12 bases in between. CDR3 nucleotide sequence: TGTGCCAGCAGCTTAGACGGCGGGGTGGCAGATACGCAGTATTTT. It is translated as CASSLDGGVADTQYF.

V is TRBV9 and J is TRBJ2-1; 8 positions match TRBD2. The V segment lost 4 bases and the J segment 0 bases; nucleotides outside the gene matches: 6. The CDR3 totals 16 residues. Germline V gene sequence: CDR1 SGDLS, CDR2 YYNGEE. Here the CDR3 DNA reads TGTGCCAGCAGCCCCCCTGGGACTAGCTCCTACAATGAGCAGTTCTTC. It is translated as CASSPPGTSSYNEQFF. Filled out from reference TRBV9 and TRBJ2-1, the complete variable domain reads DSGVTQTPKHLITATGQRVTLRCSPRSGDLSVYWYQQSLDQGLQFLIQYYNGEERAKGNILERFSAQQFPDLHSELNLSSLELGDSALYFCASSPPGTSSYNEQFFGPGTRLTVL.

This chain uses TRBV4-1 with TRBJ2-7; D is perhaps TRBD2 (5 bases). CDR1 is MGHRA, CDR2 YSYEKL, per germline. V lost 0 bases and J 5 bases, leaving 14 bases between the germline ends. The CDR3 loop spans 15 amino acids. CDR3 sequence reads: CASSQDEVRVDEQYF. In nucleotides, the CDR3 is TGCGCCAGCAGCCAAGATGAGGTGAGGGTTGACGAGCAGTACTTC.

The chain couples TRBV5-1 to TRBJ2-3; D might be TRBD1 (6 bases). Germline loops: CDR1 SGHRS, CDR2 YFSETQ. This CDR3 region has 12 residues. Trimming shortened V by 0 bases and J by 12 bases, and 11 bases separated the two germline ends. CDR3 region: CASSLGDTLQYF. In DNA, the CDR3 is TGCGCCAGCAGCTTGGGGGACACCCTACAGTATTTT. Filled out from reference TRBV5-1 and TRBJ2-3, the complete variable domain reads KAGVTQTPRYLIKTRGQQVTLSCSPISGHRSVSWYQQTPGQGLQFLFEYFSETQRNKGNFPGRFSGRQFSNSRSEMNVSTLELGDSALYLCASSLGDTLQYFGPGTRLTVL.

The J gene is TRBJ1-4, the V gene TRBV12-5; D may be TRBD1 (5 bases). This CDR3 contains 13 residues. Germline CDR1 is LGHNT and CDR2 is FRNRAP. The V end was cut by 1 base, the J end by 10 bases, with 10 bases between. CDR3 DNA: TGTGCTAGTGGTTTGGCCCAGGGTGCAAAACTGTTTTTT. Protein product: CASGLAQGAKLFF.

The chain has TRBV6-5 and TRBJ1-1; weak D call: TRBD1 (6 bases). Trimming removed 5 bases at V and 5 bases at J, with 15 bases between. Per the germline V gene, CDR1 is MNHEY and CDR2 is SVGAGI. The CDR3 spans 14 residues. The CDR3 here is CASSQRSGATEAFF. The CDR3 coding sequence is TGTGCCAGCAGTCAAAGATCAGGGGCGACTGAAGCTTTCTTT.

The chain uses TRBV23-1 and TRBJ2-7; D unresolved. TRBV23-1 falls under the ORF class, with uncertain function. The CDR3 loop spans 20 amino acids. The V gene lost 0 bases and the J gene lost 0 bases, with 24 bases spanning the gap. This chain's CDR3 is CASSQSHPILRQPSSYEQYF. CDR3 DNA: TGCGCCAGCAGTCAATCCCATCCTATCCTGCGGCAGCCCAGCTCCTACGAGCAGTACTTC.

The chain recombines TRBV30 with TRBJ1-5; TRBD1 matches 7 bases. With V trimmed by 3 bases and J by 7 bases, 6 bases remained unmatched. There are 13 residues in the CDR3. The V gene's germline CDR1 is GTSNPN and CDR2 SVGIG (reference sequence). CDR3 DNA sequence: TGTGCCTGGAGCCGGGACAGTAACCAGCCCCAGCATTTT. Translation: CAWSRDSNQPQHF.

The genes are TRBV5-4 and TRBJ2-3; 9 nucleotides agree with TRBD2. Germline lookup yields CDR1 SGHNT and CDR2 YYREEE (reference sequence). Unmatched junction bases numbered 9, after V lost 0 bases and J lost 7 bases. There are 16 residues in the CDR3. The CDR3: CASSLDGAGGHNTQYF. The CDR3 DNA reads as TGTGCCAGCAGCTTGGATGGAGCGGGGGGCCACAATACGCAGTATTTT. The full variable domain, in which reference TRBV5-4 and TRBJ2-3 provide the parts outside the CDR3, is ETGVTQSPTHLIKTRGQQVTLRCSSQSGHNTVSWYQQALGQGPQFIFQYYREEENGRGNFPPRFSGLQFPNYSSELNVNALELDDSALYLCASSLDGAGGHNTQYFGPGTRLTVL.